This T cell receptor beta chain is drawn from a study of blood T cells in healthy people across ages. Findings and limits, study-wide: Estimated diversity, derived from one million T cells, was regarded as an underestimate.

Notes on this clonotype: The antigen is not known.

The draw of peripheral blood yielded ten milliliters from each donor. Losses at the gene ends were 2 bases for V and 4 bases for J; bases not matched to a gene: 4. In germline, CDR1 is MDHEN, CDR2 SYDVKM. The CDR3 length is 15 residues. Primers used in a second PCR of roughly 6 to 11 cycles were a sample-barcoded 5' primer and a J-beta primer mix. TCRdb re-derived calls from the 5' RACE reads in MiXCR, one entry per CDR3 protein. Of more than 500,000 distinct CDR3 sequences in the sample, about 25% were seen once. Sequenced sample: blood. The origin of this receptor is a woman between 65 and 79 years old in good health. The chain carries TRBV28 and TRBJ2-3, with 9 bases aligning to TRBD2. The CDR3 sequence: CASSLDLAGSDTQYF. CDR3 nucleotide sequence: TGTGCCAGCAGTTTAGATCTAGCGGGATCAGATACGCAGTATTTT.